This T cell receptor beta chain was captured in a study of human T cells and chemical hapten exposure. For the study at large: After 6 days, upper back 0.01% DPC patch tests were scored. Study outcomes and limitations: Following DPC sensitization, TCRs present above 1 in 1000 frequency showed no change.

Each cDNA molecule in the library carried unique molecular identifiers. TCRdb independently ran MiXCR on the RACE reads; one entry per CDR3 protein. Of 75,000 to 95,000 distinct CDR3 sequences detected, 12% appear once; the ten largest clones hold roughly 4%. Trimming removed 6 bases at V and 0 bases at J, with 5 bases between. This CDR3 comprises 12 residues. From germline, CDR1 is SNHLY and CDR2 FYNNEI. As regards this clonotype: Its antigen is currently unknown.

As to time point: patch test 1, 2 weeks after DPC sensitization. The treatment: therapeutic diphenylcyclopropenone sensitization with weekly scalp DPC. The chain links TRBV2 to TRBJ1-2; D unresolved. Here the sequenced sample was whole blood, taken in connection with sensitization to the hapten diphenylcyclopropenone (DPC). The receptor was derived from a woman aged 55-69 years with alopecia areata. Some clones in this sample may be carry-over from other donors' samples. CDR3 DNA sequence: TGTGCCAGCAGCGTTTCTAACTATGGCTACACCTTC. Protein: CASSVSNYGYTF.